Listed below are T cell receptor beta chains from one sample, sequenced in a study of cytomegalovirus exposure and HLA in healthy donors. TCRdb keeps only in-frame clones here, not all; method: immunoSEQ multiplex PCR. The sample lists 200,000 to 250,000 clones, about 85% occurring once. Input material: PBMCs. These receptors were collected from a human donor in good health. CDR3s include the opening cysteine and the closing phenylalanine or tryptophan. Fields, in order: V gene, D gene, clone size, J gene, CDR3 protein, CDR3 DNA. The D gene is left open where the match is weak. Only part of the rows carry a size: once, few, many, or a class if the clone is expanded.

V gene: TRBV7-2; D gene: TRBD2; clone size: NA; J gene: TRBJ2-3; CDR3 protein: CASSPSGSSGRWGTDTQYF; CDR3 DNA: TGTGCCAGCAGCCCCTCGGGTTCTAGCGGGAGGTGGGGCACAGATACGCAGTATTTT
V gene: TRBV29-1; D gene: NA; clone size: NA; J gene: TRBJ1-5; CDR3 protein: CSVASRGSNQPQHF; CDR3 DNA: TGCAGCGTCGCCTCCCGGGGTAGCAATCAGCCCCAGCATTTT
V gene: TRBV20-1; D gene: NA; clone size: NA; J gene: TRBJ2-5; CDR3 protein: CSARDLETQYF; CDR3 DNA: TGCAGTGCTAGAGATCTAGAGACCCAGTACTTC
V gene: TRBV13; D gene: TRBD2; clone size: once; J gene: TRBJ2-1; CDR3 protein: CASSQARPSGYNEQFF; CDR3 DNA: TGTGCCAGCAGTCAAGCCCGGCCTAGCGGATACAATGAGCAGTTCTTC
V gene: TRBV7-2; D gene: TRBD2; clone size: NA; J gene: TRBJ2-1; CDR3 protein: CASSLAPTSGPINEQFF; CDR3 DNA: TGTGCCAGCAGCTTAGCCCCGACTAGCGGGCCTATCAATGAGCAGTTCTTC
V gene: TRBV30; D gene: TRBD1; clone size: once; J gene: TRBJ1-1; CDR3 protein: CAWISFGQGDTEAFF; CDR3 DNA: TGTGCCTGGATAAGCTTCGGACAGGGTGACACTGAAGCTTTCTTT
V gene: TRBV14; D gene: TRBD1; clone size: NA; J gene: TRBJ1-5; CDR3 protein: CASSGQGGQPQHF; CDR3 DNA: TGTGCCAGCAGTGGACAGGGTGGTCAGCCCCAGCATTTT
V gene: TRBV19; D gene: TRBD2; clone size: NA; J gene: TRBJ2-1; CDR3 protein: CASSIQAGSVNEQFF; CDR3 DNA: TGTGCCAGTAGTATTCAAGCGGGATCTGTCAATGAGCAGTTCTTC
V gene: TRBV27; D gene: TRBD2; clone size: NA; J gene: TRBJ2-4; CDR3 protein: CASRGGSIAKNIQYF; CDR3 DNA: TGTGCCAGCAGGGGCGGGAGTATTGCCAAAAACATTCAGTACTTC
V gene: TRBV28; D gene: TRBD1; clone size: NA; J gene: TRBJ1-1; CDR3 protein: CASSLRFSGGQGSLMNTEAFF; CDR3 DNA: TGTGCCAGCAGTTTAAGGTTCTCGGGTGGACAGGGGTCCTTAATGAACACTGAAGCTTTCTTT
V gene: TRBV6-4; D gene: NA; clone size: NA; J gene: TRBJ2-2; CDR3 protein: CASRREGTGELFF; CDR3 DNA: TGTGCCAGCAGAAGAGAGGGCACCGGGGAGCTGTTTTTT
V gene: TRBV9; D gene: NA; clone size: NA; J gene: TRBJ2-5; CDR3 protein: CASSESNAETQYF; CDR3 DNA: TGTGCCAGCAGCGAGTCCAACGCGGAGACCCAGTACTTC
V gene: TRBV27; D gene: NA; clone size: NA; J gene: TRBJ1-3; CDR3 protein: CASSPRSGSGNTIYF; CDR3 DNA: TGTGCCAGCAGTCCGCGCAGCGGCTCTGGAAACACCATATATTTT
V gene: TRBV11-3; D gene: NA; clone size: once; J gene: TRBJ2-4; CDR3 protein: CASSSAKNIQYF; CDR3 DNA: TGTGCCAGCAGCTCGGCCAAAAACATTCAGTACTTC
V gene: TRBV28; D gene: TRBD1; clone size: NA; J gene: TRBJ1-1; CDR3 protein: CASFTGVSTEAFF; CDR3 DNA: TGTGCCAGCTTTACAGGGGTGAGCACTGAAGCTTTCTTT
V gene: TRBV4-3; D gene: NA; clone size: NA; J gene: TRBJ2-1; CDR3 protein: CASSRPGQLNEQFF; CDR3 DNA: TGCGCCAGCAGCCGCCCCGGACAGCTCAATGAGCAGTTCTTC
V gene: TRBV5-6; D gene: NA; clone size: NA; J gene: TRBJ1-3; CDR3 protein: CASSWGYFSGNTIYF; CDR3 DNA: TGTGCCAGCAGCTGGGGCTACTTCTCTGGAAACACCATATATTTT
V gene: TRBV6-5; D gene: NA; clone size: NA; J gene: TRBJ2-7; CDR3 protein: CASSYLSVSEQYF; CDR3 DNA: TGTGCCAGCAGTTACTTATCCGTCTCCGAGCAGTACTTC
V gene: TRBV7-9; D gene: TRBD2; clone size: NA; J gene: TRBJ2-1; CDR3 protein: CASSTPGTSGRRAEQFF; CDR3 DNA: TGTGCCAGCAGCACCCCCGGGACTAGCGGGAGGAGGGCTGAGCAGTTCTTC
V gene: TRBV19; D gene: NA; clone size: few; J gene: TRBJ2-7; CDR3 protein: CASSPRHDTSYEQYF; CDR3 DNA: TGTGCCAGTAGCCCTCGCCACGACACGAGCTACGAGCAGTACTTC
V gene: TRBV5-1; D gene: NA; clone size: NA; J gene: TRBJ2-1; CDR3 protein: CASSFGTGGVGNEQFF; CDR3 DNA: TGCGCCAGCAGCTTCGGTACAGGTGGGGTTGGCAATGAGCAGTTCTTC
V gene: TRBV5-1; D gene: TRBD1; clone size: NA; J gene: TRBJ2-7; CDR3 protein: CASSTRTGNYEQYF; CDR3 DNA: TGCGCCAGCAGCACTAGGACAGGTAACTACGAGCAGTACTTC
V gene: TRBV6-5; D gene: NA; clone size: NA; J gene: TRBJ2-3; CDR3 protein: CASSYSSNGEVTQYF; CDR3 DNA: TGTGCCAGCAGTTACTCATCGAACGGGGAGGTAACGCAGTATTTT
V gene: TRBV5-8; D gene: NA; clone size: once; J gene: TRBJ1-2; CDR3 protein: CASSLRVSYTF; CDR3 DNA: TGTGCCAGCAGCTTACGGGTGAGCTACACCTTC
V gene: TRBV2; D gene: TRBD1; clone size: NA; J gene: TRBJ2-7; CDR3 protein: CASSDRTGNYEQYF; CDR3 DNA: TGTGCCAGCAGTGACAGGACAGGAAACTACGAGCAGTACTTC
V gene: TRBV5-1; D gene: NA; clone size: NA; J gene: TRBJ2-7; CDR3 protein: CASSVSGYEQYF; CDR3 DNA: TGCGCCAGCAGCGTGAGCGGGTACGAGCAGTACTTC
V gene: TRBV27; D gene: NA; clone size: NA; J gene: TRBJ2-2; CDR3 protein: CASSLHAAETNTGELFF; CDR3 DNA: TGTGCCAGCAGCCTACACGCGGCGGAAACTAACACCGGGGAGCTGTTTTTT
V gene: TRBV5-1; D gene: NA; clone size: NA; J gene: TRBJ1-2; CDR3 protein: CASSWGGGSNYGYTF; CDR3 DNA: TGCGCCAGCAGCTGGGGGGGTGGCAGCAACTATGGCTACACCTTC
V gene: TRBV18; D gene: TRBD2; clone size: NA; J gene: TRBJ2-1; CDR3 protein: CASSPGLAGLNEQFF; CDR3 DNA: TGTGCCAGCTCACCGGGACTAGCGGGACTCAATGAGCAGTTCTTC
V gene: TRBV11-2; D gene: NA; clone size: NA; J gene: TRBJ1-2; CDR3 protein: CASSLDLRGFYGYTF; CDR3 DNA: TGTGCCAGCAGCTTAGATCTTAGGGGGTTCTATGGCTACACCTTC
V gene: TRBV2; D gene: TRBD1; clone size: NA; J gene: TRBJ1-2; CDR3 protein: CASTGQGPRYGYTF; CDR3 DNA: TGTGCCAGCACCGGACAGGGGCCGCGCTATGGCTACACCTTC
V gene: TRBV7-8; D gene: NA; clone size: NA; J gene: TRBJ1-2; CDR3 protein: CASSLEGLTWRGYTF; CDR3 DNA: TGTGCCAGCAGCTTAGAAGGCCTCACCTGGAGAGGCTACACCTTC
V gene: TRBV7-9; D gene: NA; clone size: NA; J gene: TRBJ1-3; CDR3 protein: CSSSLGRNRGYF; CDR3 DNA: TGTTCCAGCAGCTTAGGGAGAAATCGGGGATATTTT
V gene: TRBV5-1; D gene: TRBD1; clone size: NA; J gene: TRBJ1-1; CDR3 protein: CASSLTGGTEAFF; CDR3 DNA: TGCGCCAGCAGCTTAACAGGGGGCACTGAAGCTTTCTTT
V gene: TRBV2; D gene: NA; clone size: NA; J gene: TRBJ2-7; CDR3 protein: CASSDLARREQYF; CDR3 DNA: TGTGCCAGCAGTGATCTAGCCCGGCGCGAGCAGTACTTC
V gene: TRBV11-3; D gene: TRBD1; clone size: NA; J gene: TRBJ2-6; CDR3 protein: CASSLASGQGASGANVLTF; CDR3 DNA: TGTGCCAGCAGCTTAGCCTCGGGACAGGGGGCCTCTGGGGCCAACGTCCTGACTTTC
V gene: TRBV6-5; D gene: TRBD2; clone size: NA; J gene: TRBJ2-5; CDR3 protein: CASSYSTGGGETQYF; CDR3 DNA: TGTGCCAGCAGTTACTCGACGGGAGGAGGCGAGACCCAGTACTTC
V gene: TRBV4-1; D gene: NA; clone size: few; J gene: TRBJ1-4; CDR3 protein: CASSRASEKLFF; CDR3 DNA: TGCGCCAGCAGCCGAGCTAGTGAAAAACTGTTTTTT
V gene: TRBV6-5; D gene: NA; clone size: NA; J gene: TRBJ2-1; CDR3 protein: CASNSLTNEQFF; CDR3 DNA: TGTGCCAGCAACTCGCTAACGAATGAGCAGTTCTTC
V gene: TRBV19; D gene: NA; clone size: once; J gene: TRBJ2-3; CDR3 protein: CASSIVTSPDTQYF; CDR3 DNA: TGTGCCAGTAGTATAGTTACTAGCCCAGATACGCAGTATTTT
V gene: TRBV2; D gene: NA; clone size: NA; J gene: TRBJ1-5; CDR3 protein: CASIEDRNQPQHF; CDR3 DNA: TGTGCCAGCATCGAAGACAGAAATCAGCCCCAGCATTTT
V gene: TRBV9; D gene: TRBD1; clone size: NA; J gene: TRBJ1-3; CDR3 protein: CASSAETGISGNTIYF; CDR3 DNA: TGTGCCAGCAGCGCGGAGACAGGGATCTCTGGAAACACCATATATTTT